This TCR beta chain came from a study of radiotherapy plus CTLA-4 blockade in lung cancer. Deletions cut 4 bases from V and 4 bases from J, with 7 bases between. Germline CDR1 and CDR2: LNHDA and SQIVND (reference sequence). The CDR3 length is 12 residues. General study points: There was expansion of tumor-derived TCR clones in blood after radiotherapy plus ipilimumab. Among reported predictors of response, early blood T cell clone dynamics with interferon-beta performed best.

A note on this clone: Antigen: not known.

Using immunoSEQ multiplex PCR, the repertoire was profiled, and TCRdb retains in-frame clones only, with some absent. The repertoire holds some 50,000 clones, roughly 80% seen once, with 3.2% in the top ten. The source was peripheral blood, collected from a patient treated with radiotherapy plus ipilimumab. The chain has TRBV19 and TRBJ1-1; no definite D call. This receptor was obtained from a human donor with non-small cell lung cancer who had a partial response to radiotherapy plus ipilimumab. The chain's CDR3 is CASSNGITEAFF. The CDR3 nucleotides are TGTGCCAGTAGTAACGGGATCACTGAAGCTTTCTTT.